This T cell receptor beta chain appears in the sequencing data of a study of T cell changes during pregnancy in multiple sclerosis. Measured with immunoSEQ multiplex PCR; TCRdb has only the in-frame clones, and not every one. The sample has about 67,000 clones; approximately 91% are singletons. This CDR3 has 18 amino acids. J gave up 5 bases and V 5 bases, and 14 bases lay outside the gene matches. Looked up from germline, CDR1 is LNHDA and CDR2 is SQIVND (reference sequence). The specimen comprised peripheral blood, sampled in the second trimester of pregnancy. This clonotype originated in a female donor with multiple sclerosis, enrolled in a pregnancy study. The V call is TRBV19, the J call TRBJ2-1; TRBD1 matches 11 bases. CDR3 sequence reads: CASSRGSIGQGAHNEQFF. CDR3 nucleotide sequence: TGTGCCAGTAGTCGTGGGAGTATAGGACAGGGGGCCCACAATGAGCAGTTCTTC.